What follows is one T cell receptor (beta chain) and its context. Antigen specificity is unknown. This sample was included in a study of cytotoxic CD8 clonotypes in ibrutinib-treated CLL. Study-wide context: Overall, about 25 responses were partial and 2 complete; following median approximately 73 months, roughly 15 patients stayed remitted and roughly twelve progressed. After treatment lasting a median roughly 13 months, range 6 to 36, response samples were collected.

Libraries were prepared by immunoSEQ multiplex PCR; TCRdb keeps only in-frame clonotypes and omits some of them. This sample yields 250,000 to 350,000 clones, of which 76% are seen a single time; roughly 5% belongs to the top ten. General observations from the study: Collection times varied between progressing and sustained-remission patients.

Trimming removed 2 bases from V and 7 bases from J, with 9 bases in between. Germline loops: CDR1 SGHVS, CDR2 FNYEAQ. This CDR3 is 13 amino acids long. The genes are TRBV7-6 and TRBJ2-1, with a possible D match to TRBD2 (6 bases). The origin of this receptor is a human donor with chronic lymphocytic leukemia. The specimen was PBMCs, collected at disease progression, from a patient treated with ibrutinib. CDR3 amino acids: CASSLMAGNEQFF. The CDR3 bases are TGTGCCAGCAGCTTAATGGCGGGAAATGAGCAGTTCTTC. Based on the CDR3 plus reference TRBV7-6 and TRBJ2-1, the full variable domain is GAGVSQSPRYKVTKRGQDVALRCDPISGHVSLYWYRQALGQGPEFLTYFNYEAQQDKSGLPNDRFSAERPEGSISTLTIQRTEQRDSAMYRCASSLMAGNEQFFGPGTRLTVL.